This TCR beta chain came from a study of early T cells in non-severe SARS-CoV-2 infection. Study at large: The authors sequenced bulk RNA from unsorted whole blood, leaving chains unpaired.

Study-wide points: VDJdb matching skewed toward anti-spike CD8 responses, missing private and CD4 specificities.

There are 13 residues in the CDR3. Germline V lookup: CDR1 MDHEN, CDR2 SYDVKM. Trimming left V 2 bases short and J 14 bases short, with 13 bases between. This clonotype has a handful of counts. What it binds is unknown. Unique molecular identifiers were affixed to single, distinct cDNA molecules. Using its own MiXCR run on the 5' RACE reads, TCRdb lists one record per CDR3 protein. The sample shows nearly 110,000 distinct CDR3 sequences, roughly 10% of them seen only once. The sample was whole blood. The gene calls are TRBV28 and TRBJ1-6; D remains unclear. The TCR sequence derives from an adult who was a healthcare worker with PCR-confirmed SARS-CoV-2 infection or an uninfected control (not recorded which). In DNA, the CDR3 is TGTGCCAGCAGTTTACCCCGCCATAGTACCCTCCACTTT. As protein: CASSLPRHSTLHF.